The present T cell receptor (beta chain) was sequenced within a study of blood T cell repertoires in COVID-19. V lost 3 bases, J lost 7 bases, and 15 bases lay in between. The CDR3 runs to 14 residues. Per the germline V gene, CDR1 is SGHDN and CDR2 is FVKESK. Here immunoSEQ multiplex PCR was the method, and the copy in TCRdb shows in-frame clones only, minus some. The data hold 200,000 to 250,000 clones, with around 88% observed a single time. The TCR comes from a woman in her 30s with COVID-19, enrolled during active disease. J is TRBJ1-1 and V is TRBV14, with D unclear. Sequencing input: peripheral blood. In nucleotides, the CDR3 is TGTGCCAGCAGCCACATGCTAGAGGGAGGTGAAGCTTTCTTT. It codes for CASSHMLEGGEAFF.